These T cell receptor beta chains were read from a single sample in a study of regulatory T cells in long-lasting Graves disease. TCRdb re-called the multiplex PCR reads through MiXCR, storing one row per CDR3 protein. The sample has 400,000 to 650,000 distinct CDR3 sequences, about 16% seen once. These data were also filed under a second study, of T cells in Graves' hyperthyroidism and ophthalmopathy.

Sequences were derived from peripheral blood mononuclear cells (PBMCs), sampled at new diagnosis, from a patient treated with antithyroid drugs. The source is a woman aged 40-65 years with Graves disease. The CDR3 runs from the conserved cysteine through the conserved F or W. Fields, in order: clone size, V gene, J gene, D gene, CDR3 DNA, CDR3 protein. The D gene is left open where the match is weak. Clone size is given for some rows only: seen once, a few or many times, or a class if the clone is expanded.

size: .
V: TRBV20-1
J: TRBJ1-4
D: .
DNA: TGCAGTGCTAGACCACTGACAACTAATGAAAAACTGTTTTTT
CDR3: CSARPLTTNEKLFF

size: many
V: TRBV18
J: TRBJ1-5
D: .
DNA: TGTGCCAGCTCACCTCAGGGAACGGGCCAGCCCCAGCATTTT
CDR3: CASSPQGTGQPQHF

size: .
V: TRBV6-2/TRBV6-3
J: TRBJ2-4
D: .
DNA: TGTGCCAGTGGAGGGTCCAGTAACATTCAGTACTTC
CDR3: CASGGSSNIQYF

size: .
V: TRBV7-9
J: TRBJ2-7
D: .
DNA: TGTGCCAGCTCCCCCGCGGCCCAGAGGTTCTACGAGCAGTACTTC
CDR3: CASSPAAQRFYEQYF

size: .
V: TRBV19
J: TRBJ2-5
D: .
DNA: TGTGCCAGTAGTCCTCGCGGGATCGAGACCCAGTACTTC
CDR3: CASSPRGIETQYF

size: many
V: TRBV3-1
J: TRBJ2-2
D: TRBD2
DNA: TGTGCCAGCAGCCAAGTGAGCGGGAGGGAGTACACCGGGGAGCTGTTTTTT
CDR3: CASSQVSGREYTGELFF

size: .
V: TRBV19
J: TRBJ2-3
D: TRBD2
DNA: TGTGCCAGTAGTAACGGACTAGCGGGGGCCCAAGATACGCAGTATTTT
CDR3: CASSNGLAGAQDTQYF

size: .
V: TRBV5-1
J: TRBJ1-6
D: TRBD1
DNA: TGCGCCAGCAGCTTATCGACAGGGAGCTCCTATAATTCACCCCTCCACTTT
CDR3: CASSLSTGSSYNSPLHF

size: many
V: TRBV11-3
J: TRBJ1-1
D: .
DNA: TGTGCCAGCAGTTTTTATATGACTGAAGCTTTCTTT
CDR3: CASSFYMTEAFF

size: .
V: TRBV11-2
J: TRBJ1-1
D: .
DNA: TGTGCCAGCAGCCCCTTCGGGGCAGGGGATACTGAAGCTTTCTTT
CDR3: CASSPFGAGDTEAFF

size: few
V: TRBV11-3
J: TRBJ2-7
D: .
DNA: TGTGCCAGCAGCTTAAGGACAAACTACGAGCAGTACTTC
CDR3: CASSLRTNYEQYF

size: many
V: TRBV12-3/TRBV12-4
J: TRBJ1-1
D: .
DNA: TGTGCCAGCAGTAGCAGGGTGAACACTGAAGCTTTCTTT
CDR3: CASSSRVNTEAFF

size: many
V: TRBV7-3
J: TRBJ2-3
D: TRBD1
DNA: TGTGCCAGCAGCTACAGGGGGAGTAGCACAGATACGCAGTATTTT
CDR3: CASSYRGSSTDTQYF

size: .
V: TRBV5-6
J: TRBJ2-7
D: .
DNA: TGTGCCAGCAGCTTGAAGGGGACTCCTGCCTACGAGCAGTACTTC
CDR3: CASSLKGTPAYEQYF

size: many
V: TRBV11-2
J: TRBJ2-3
D: .
DNA: TGTGCCAGCAGCTTCGTAGATACGCAGTATTTT
CDR3: CASSFVDTQYF

size: many
V: TRBV6-1
J: TRBJ1-1
D: .
DNA: TGTGCCAGCAGTCGAGCAGGGGCACCGAACACTGAAGCTTTCTTT
CDR3: CASSRAGAPNTEAFF

size: few
V: TRBV7-8
J: TRBJ1-2
D: .
DNA: TGTGCCAGCAGCCCCCCCGGCCACTATAACTATGGCTACACCTTC
CDR3: CASSPPGHYNYGYTF

size: few
V: TRBV10-1
J: TRBJ2-7
D: TRBD2
DNA: TGCGCCAGCGTCGGCGGGGGGTCCTACGAGCAGTACTTC
CDR3: CASVGGGSYEQYF

size: many
V: TRBV2
J: TRBJ1-1
D: .
DNA: TGTGCCAGCAGGTTAACTGAAGCTTTCTTT
CDR3: CASRLTEAFF

size: many
V: TRBV2
J: TRBJ2-3
D: .
DNA: TGTGCCAGCAGTGAAGAGGCGGGGTCACTCACAGATACGCAGTATTTT
CDR3: CASSEEAGSLTDTQYF

size: .
V: TRBV5-6
J: TRBJ2-5
D: .
DNA: TGTGCCAGCAGCTTCTCCCTCCTAGCGTCAGGAGAGACCCAGTACTTC
CDR3: CASSFSLLASGETQYF

size: many
V: TRBV3-1
J: TRBJ2-5
D: TRBD1
DNA: TGTGCCAGCAGCCAAATGGCAGGGGGCTTGGAGACCCAGTACTTC
CDR3: CASSQMAGGLETQYF

size: .
V: TRBV2
J: TRBJ2-5
D: .
DNA: TGTGCCAGCAGGCTAGCGTGGGTAGAGACCCAGTACTTC
CDR3: CASRLAWVETQYF

size: few
V: TRBV5-1
J: TRBJ1-5
D: TRBD1
DNA: TGCGCCACAGAGGACAGGGGGCTTATTCAGCCCCAGCATTTT
CDR3: CATEDRGLIQPQHF

size: .
V: TRBV12-3/TRBV12-4
J: TRBJ1-5
D: .
DNA: TGTGCCAGCAGTTCGACAGGTTACCTAAGCAATCAGCCCCAGCATTTT
CDR3: CASSSTGYLSNQPQHF

size: .
V: TRBV28
J: TRBJ2-7
D: .
DNA: TGTGCCAGCAGACCCGAATTGGGGGCCGGGTTCGAGCAGTACTTC
CDR3: CASRPELGAGFEQYF

size: many
V: TRBV11-2
J: TRBJ2-3
D: .
DNA: TGTGCCAGCACCTTGATGGGGGGTAGCACAGATACGCAGTATTTT
CDR3: CASTLMGGSTDTQYF

size: many
V: TRBV20-1
J: TRBJ2-5
D: TRBD2
DNA: TGCAGTGCTAGAGGGGCTAGCGGGTACACCCAGTACTTC
CDR3: CSARGASGYTQYF

size: many
V: TRBV6-2/TRBV6-3
J: TRBJ2-1
D: TRBD2
DNA: TGTGCCAGCAGTTCCCTCGGGACTAGCGGGGCGACATTCTACAATGAGCAGTTCTTC
CDR3: CASSSLGTSGATFYNEQFF

size: .
V: TRBV10-1
J: TRBJ2-3
D: .
DNA: TGCGCCAGCAGTGAGTCGAGTGGCGGGACCACAGATACGCAGTATTTT
CDR3: CASSESSGGTTDTQYF

size: .
V: TRBV2
J: TRBJ2-7
D: .
DNA: TGTGCCAGCAGTGGGGCAGGGGACGGCGAGCAGTACTTC
CDR3: CASSGAGDGEQYF

size: many
V: TRBV2
J: TRBJ2-1
D: .
DNA: TGTGCCAGCAGTGAAGGGGGGACACTTTCCTACAATGAGCAGTTCTTC
CDR3: CASSEGGTLSYNEQFF

size: .
V: TRBV5-1
J: TRBJ2-3
D: TRBD1
DNA: TGCGCCAGCAGCTTGCGGACAGGGAAGGCAGATACGCAGTATTTT
CDR3: CASSLRTGKADTQYF

size: many
V: TRBV3-1
J: TRBJ1-2
D: .
DNA: TGTGCCAGCAGCCAACGCGGGATCGACTATGGCTACACCTTC
CDR3: CASSQRGIDYGYTF

size: few
V: TRBV20-1
J: TRBJ2-4
D: TRBD2
DNA: TGCAGTGCAACCAGTGCGGGGGGGACCAAAAACATTCAGTACTTC
CDR3: CSATSAGGTKNIQYF

size: few
V: TRBV12-5
J: TRBJ1-2
D: .
DNA: TGTGCTAGTGGTTTGGCCCCGGGACTTACTGGTGGCTACACCTTC
CDR3: CASGLAPGLTGGYTF

size: few
V: TRBV12-3/TRBV12-4
J: TRBJ2-1
D: .
DNA: TGTGCCACCCGTGTAGGGGTTGAGCAGTTCTTC
CDR3: CATRVGVEQFF

size: many
V: TRBV5-1
J: TRBJ1-1
D: .
DNA: TGCGCCAGCAGCTTGGGTTACAGGGACATGAACACTGAAGCTTTCTTT
CDR3: CASSLGYRDMNTEAFF

size: .
V: TRBV6-1
J: TRBJ1-6
D: .
DNA: TGTGCCAGCAGTAGCCTTTCCCCTGCCAATTCACCCCTCCACTTT
CDR3: CASSSLSPANSPLHF